This T cell receptor beta chain was identified in a study of response to subunit inactivated influenza vaccine. Study-wide results and caveats: Authors suggested seasonal influenza vaccinations each recruit few new T cells.

TCRdb redid the calling of the RT-PCR reads with MiXCR, one entry per CDR3 protein. Seen here are under 550,000 distinct CDR3 sequences, roughly 8.2% observed once, and the top ten hold approximately 12%. This clonotype was observed at least ten times. What it binds is not known. The receptor comes from a man between 50 and 75 years old who received an inactivated influenza vaccine. The specimen comprised PBMCs from blood, sampled less than 30 months after vaccination.

The DNA of the CDR3 is TGTGCCAGCAGCTTAGGGCGGGTGATGAACACTGAAGCTTTCTTT. Translating gives CASSLGRVMNTEAFF. The chain couples TRBV7-2 to TRBJ1-1; no reliable D call. Trimming cost V 1 base and J 0 bases, with 9 bases left between them. The CDR3 extends over 15 amino acids. Germline V gives CDR1 SGHTA, CDR2 FQGNSA.